This TCR beta chain originates from a study of T-cell reconstitution after alpha-beta-depleted transplantation in children. Unique molecular identifiers featured in how the TCRbeta library was prepared. TCRdb reanalysed the PCR reads using MiXCR and keeps one entry per CDR3 protein. The sample consists of 450,000 to 700,000 distinct CDR3 sequences, 25% to 30% of them appearing once. The V segment lost 1 base and the J segment 5 bases; nucleotides outside the gene matches: 4. Germline CDR1 is KGHDR and CDR2 is SFDVKD. The CDR3 sequence is 15 residues long. The chain has TRBV24-1 and TRBJ2-1; 7 positions match TRBD2. This sequence originates from a boy younger than two with Wiskott-Aldrich syndrome, due to receive a stem cell transplant. The starting material was PBMCs, obtained before TCRalphabeta/CD19-depleted stem cell transplant. The CDR3 sequence is CATSDLAGMDNEQFF. The CDR3 DNA follows: TGTGCCACCAGTGATTTAGCGGGAATGGACAATGAGCAGTTCTTC.